The T cell receptor (beta chain) under discussion was sequenced for a study of blood T cell repertoires in COVID-19. Study as a whole: Specimens from acute and convalescent COVID-19 originated in the United States, Italy and Spain.

Assay used: immunoSEQ multiplex PCR; TCRdb lists only in-frame clones, some missing. The sample has approximately 94,000 clones, less than 85% seen once. V was clipped by 5 bases and J by 5 bases; unmatched bases: 6. Germline V lookup: CDR1 MNHNS, CDR2 SASEGT. This CDR3 is built from 14 residues. This clonotype originated in a human donor in a cohort sampled during active COVID-19. Sequenced: peripheral blood. The V and J genes are TRBV6-1 and TRBJ1-5; 7 bases fit TRBD1. In nucleotides, the CDR3 is TGTGCCAGCAGTCAACAGGGGACCTATCAGCCCCAGCATTTT. This sequence encodes CASSQQGTYQPQHF.